The 2 T cell receptor beta chains below were found in one sample sequenced in a study of blood T cell repertoires in COVID-19. Sequenced by immunoSEQ multiplex PCR; TCRdb stores in-frame clones only, minus some. In the table there are 180,000 or so clones, around nine tenths of which are singletons. Material for sequencing was peripheral blood. These receptors were taken from a man younger than 35 with active or convalescent COVID-19.

This clone has a single count. The genes are TRBV7-3 and TRBJ2-6; possibly TRBD1 for D (5 bases). CDR3 size: 18 residues. Between the trimmed V and J ends, which lost 0 bases and 1 base, there was a span of 13 bases. Germline CDR1 and CDR2: SGHTA and FQGTGA. Here the CDR3 reads CASSLTAGKHSGANVLTF. The CDR3 bases are TGTGCCAGCAGCTTAACGGCAGGGAAACATTCTGGGGCCAACGTCCTGACTTTC. Complete variable domain (other parts from reference TRBV7-3 and TRBJ2-6): GAGVSQTPSNKVTEKGKYVELRCDPISGHTALYWYRQSLGQGPEFLIYFQGTGAADDSGLPNDRFFAVRPEGSVSTLKIQRTERGDSAVYLCASSLTAGKHSGANVLTFGAGSRLTVL.

The rearrangement joins TRBV27 to TRBJ1-2; no clear D gene. Germline lookup yields CDR1 MNHEY and CDR2 SMNVEV (reference sequence). V lost 5 bases and J lost 7, with 23 bases in between. The CDR3 runs 16 residues. In DNA, the CDR3 is TGTGCCAGCAGTCCCGCCCCTGATCCAACAGAAAGTGGCTACACCTTC. This sequence encodes CASSPAPDPTESGYTF.